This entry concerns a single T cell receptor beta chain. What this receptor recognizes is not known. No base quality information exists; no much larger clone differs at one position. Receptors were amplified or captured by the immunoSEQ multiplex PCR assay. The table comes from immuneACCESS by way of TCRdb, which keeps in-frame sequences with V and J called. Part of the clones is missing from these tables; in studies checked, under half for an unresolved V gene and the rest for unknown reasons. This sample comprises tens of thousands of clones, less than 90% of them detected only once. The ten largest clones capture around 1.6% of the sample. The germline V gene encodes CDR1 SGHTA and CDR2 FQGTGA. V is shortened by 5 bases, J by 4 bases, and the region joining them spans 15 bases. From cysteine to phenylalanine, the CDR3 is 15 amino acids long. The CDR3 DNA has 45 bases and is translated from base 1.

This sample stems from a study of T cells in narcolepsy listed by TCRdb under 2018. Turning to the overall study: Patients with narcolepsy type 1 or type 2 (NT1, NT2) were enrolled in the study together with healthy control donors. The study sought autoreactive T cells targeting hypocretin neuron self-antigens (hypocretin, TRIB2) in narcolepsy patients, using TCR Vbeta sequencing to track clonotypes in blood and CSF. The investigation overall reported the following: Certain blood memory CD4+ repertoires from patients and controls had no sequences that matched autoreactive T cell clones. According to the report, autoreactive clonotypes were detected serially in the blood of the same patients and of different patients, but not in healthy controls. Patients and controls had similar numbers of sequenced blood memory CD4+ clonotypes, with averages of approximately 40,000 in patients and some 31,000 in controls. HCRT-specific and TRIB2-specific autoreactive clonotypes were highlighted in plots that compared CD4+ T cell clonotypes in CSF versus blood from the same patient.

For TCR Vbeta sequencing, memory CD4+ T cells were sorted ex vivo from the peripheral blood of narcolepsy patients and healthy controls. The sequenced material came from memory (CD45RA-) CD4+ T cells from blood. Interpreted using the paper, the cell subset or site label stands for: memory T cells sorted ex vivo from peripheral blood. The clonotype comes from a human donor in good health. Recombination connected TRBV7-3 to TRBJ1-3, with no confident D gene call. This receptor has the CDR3 CASSPGRSGGNTIYF. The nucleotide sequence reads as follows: TGTGCCAGCAGCCCCGGACGGTCGGGAGGAAACACCATATATTTT.